Sequencing of this T cell receptor (beta chain) was carried out in a study of cytomegalovirus exposure and HLA in healthy donors. Study-level points and caveats: As was reported, the classifier diagnosed cytomegalovirus status with high specificity and sensitivity. Most TCR beta V segments were productive about 87% or about 30% of the time in an earlier analysis. In a later analysis, several top co-occurrence clusters appeared linked to parvovirus B19, influenza, CMV and Epstein-Barr virus.

From germline, CDR1 is MNHEY and CDR2 SMNVEV (reference sequence). V dropped 5 bases and J dropped 5 bases, with 15 bases sitting between them. The CDR3 totals 14 residues. This clone was seen a single time. What it binds is unknown. The primer mix had 60 Vbeta and 13 Jbeta primers. Some clones are missing from TCRdb's copy, which holds only in-frame ones; the method was immunoSEQ multiplex PCR. The sample yields roughly 190,000 clones, 60% to 85% seen once. This receptor was obtained from a woman between 40 and 50 years old in good health and CMV-seronegative. The V gene is TRBV27, the J gene TRBJ1-2, with TRBD1 as a possible D gene (6 bases). Sequencing was performed on PBMCs. CDR3 amino acids: CASSTTARGYGYTF. The CDR3 DNA is TGTGCCAGCAGTACGACAGCTAGGGGGTATGGCTACACCTTC.